This entry lists 15 T cell receptor beta chains sequenced from one sample in a study of blood T cell repertoires in COVID-19. TCRdb's table, derived via immunoSEQ multiplex PCR, lists solely in-frame clones and lacks some. The data hold approximately 52,000 clones, with 65% to 90% observed a single time. Sequenced: peripheral blood. The origin of the receptors is a human donor in a cohort sampled during active COVID-19.

The J gene is TRBJ1-4, the V gene TRBV28, with D hard to call. Trimming left V 2 bases short and J 4 bases short, with 11 bases between. CDR1 MDHEN and CDR2 SYDVKM come from the germline V gene. The CDR3 has 15 residues. CDR3 sequence: CASSLGGGYNEKLFF. In DNA, the CDR3 is TGTGCCAGCAGTTTAGGAGGCGGGTATAATGAAAAACTGTTTTTT.

The chain has TRBV18 and TRBJ1-4; possibly TRBD1 for D (6 bases). Germline lookup yields CDR1 KGHSH and CDR2 LQKENI. With 0 bases removed from V and 5 bases from J, the gap between germline ends came to 10 bases. The CDR3 covers 15 residues. The CDR3 region has the DNA TGTGCCAGCTCACCACCGGGACAAAGGAATGAAAAACTGTTTTTT. Translated: CASSPPGQRNEKLFF.

This clone showed up just once. The chain combines TRBV5-1 with TRBJ2-5, with D possibly being TRBD1 (8 bases). Trimming stripped 5 bases from V and 5 bases from J, with 16 bases between. The CDR3 spans 14 residues. Germline V gene lookup returns CDR1 SGHRS and CDR2 YFSETQ. The CDR3 DNA reads TGCGCCAGCAGTTCAGGACAGGGAGGGGAGACCCAGTACTTC. It specifies CASSSGQGGETQYF.

DNA of the CDR3: TGTGCCTGCAATAGCGGGAGAGGGGAGCTGTTTTTT. Amino acids: CACNSGRGELFF. The chain has TRBV30 and TRBJ2-2, with 9 bases identical to TRBD2. V was clipped by 6 bases and J by 8 bases; unmatched bases: 4. The length of the CDR3 is 12 residues. Germline V gene sequence: CDR1 GTSNPN, CDR2 SVGIG (reference sequence).

This chain uses TRBV10-3 with TRBJ2-7; unclear D gene. CDR1 ENHRY and CDR2 SYGVKD come from the germline V gene. The germline V and J ends were trimmed by 0 bases and 1 base, with 7 bases remaining between them. The length of the CDR3 is 14 residues. CDR3 in amino acids: CAISESEQSYEQYF. The CDR3, as DNA: TGTGCCATCAGTGAGTCAGAACAGTCCTACGAGCAGTACTTC.

The CDR3 DNA is TGCGCCAGCAGCCAAGATCCCGTTCTAGCGGGCCAGTTCTTC. The encoded protein is CASSQDPVLAGQFF. V and J are TRBV4-1 and TRBJ2-1; TRBD2 matches at 8 bases. Per the germline V gene, CDR1 is MGHRA and CDR2 is YSYEKL. Trimming removed 0 bases from V and 13 bases from J; junction bases left unmatched: 8. There are 14 residues in the CDR3.

V gene TRBV19 combines with J gene TRBJ2-7; 9 bases are a match to TRBD2. This CDR3 is built from 15 residues. J lost 0 bases, V lost 6 bases, and 6 bases had no gene match. Germline CDR1 LNHDA, CDR2 SQIVND (reference sequence). CDR3 sequence: CASSWTSETSYEQYF. The CDR3 coding sequence is TGTGCCAGTAGCTGGACTAGCGAGACCTCCTACGAGCAGTACTTC.

V usage is TRBV18 and J usage is TRBJ2-1; 8 nucleotides align to TRBD2. Per germline, CDR1 KGHSH and CDR2 LQKENI. CDR3 length equals 16 residues. V trimming: 1 base; J trimming: 3 bases; junction bases outside the gene matches: 5. The CDR3 nucleotides read TGTGCCAGCTCACCACGAATCGGGACTAGCTACAATGAGCAGTTCTTC. Its protein product is CASSPRIGTSYNEQFF.

The chain has TRBV2 and TRBJ2-7, with TRBD1 as a possible D gene (6 bases). V was trimmed by 6 bases and J by 3 bases, leaving 21 bases between them. The CDR3 has 16 amino acids. CDR1 SNHLY and CDR2 FYNNEI come from the germline V gene. The chain's CDR3 is CASSLGHRLNYYEQYF. The CDR3, as DNA: TGTGCCAGCAGCTTGGGACACCGACTCAATTACTACGAGCAGTACTTC.

This clone was recorded a few times. This rearrangement joins TRBV6-5 to TRBJ1-3; weak D call: TRBD1 (5 bases). Germline CDR1 is MNHEY and CDR2 is SVGAGI. Trimming took off 4 bases at V and 7 bases at J, with 20 bases between the two ends. The CDR3 is 16 amino acids. The CDR3 reads CASSSVGRGQGNTIYF. The DNA for the CDR3 is TGTGCCAGCAGTTCCGTTGGTAGGGGCCAAGGCAACACCATATATTTT.

The chain recombines TRBV18 with TRBJ2-3; 10 bases agree with TRBD2. The CDR3 length is 16 residues. Trimming cost V 3 bases and J 6 bases; bases outside gene matches: 9. Germline values: CDR1 KGHSH, CDR2 LQKENI. CDR3 region: CASSPEGLAMGDTQYF. In nucleotides, the CDR3 is TGTGCCAGCTCACCTGAGGGACTAGCGATGGGGGATACGCAGTATTTT.

The rearrangement uses TRBV24-1 and TRBJ2-3; 9 bases fit TRBD1. Trimming took 5 bases from V and 2 from J; bases not matched to a gene: 7. CDR3 size: 16 residues. Germline assignment: CDR1 KGHDR and CDR2 SFDVKD. The DNA of the CDR3 is TGTGCCACCAGTGGCCAGACAGGGGGAGTCACAGATACGCAGTATTTT. Translated: CATSGQTGGVTDTQYF.

The gene calls are TRBV7-2 and TRBJ2-5; D is perhaps TRBD1 (5 bases). CDR3 length equals 14 residues. Germline V lookup: CDR1 SGHTA, CDR2 FQGNSA. The V end was cut by 1 base, the J end by 6 bases, with 12 bases between. CDR3 protein: CASSLGRQTQTQYF. CDR3 in DNA: TGTGCCAGCAGCTTAGGCCGACAGACCCAGACCCAGTACTTC.

The chain employs TRBV27 and TRBJ2-1, with TRBD2 matching over 10 bases. The length of the CDR3 is 15 residues. V was pared by 5 bases and J by 2 bases, with 3 bases of the junction left unmatched. Germline-derived CDR1 and CDR2 are MNHEY and SMNVEV (reference sequence). CDR3 nucleotides: TGTGCCAGCAGTCTAGCGGGAGAGGCCTACAATGAGCAGTTCTTC. Translated, it gives CASSLAGEAYNEQFF.

This chain links TRBV30 with TRBJ2-6; D gene unclear. Germline V gene sequence: CDR1 GTSNPN, CDR2 SVGIG (reference sequence). The CDR3 runs to 13 residues. Between the trimmed V and J ends, which lost 7 bases and 0 bases, there was a span of 7 bases. The CDR3 here is CALSGSGANVLTF. The CDR3 bases are TGTGCCTTGTCCGGCTCTGGGGCCAACGTCCTGACTTTC.